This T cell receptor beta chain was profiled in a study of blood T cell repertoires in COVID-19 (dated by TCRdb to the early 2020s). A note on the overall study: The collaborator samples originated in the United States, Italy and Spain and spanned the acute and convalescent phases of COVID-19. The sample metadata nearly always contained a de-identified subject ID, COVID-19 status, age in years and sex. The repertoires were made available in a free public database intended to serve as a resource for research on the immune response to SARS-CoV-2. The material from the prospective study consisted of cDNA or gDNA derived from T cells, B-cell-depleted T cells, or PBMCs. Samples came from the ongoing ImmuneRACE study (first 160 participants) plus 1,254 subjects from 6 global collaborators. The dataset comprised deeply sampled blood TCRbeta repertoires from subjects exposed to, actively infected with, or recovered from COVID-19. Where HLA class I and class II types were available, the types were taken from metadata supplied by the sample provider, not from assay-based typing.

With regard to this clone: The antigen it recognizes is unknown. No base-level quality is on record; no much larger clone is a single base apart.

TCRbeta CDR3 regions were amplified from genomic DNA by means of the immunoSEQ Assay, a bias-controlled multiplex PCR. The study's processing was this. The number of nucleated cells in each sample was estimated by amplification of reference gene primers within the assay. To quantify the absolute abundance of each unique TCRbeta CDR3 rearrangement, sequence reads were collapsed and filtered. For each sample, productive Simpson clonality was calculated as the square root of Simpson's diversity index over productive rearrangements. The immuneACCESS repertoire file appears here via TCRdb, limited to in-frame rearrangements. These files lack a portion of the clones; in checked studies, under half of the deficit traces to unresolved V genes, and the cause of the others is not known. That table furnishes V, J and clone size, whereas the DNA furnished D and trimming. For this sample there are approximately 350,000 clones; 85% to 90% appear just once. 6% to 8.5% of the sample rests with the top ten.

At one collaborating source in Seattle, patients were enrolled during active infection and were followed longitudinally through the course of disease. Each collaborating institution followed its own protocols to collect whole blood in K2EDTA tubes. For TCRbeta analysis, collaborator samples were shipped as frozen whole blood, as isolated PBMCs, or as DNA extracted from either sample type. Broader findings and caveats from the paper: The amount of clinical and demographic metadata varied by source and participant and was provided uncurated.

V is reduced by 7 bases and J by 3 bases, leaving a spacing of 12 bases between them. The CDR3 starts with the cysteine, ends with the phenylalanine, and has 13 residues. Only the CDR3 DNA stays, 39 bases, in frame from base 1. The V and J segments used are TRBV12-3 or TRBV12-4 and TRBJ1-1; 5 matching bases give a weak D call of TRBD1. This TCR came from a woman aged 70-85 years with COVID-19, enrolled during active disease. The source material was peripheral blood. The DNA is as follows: TGTGCCAGCACCTTCACAGGTTACACTGAAGCTTTCTTT. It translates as CASTFTGYTEAFF.